This is a list of T cell receptor beta chains from one sample in a study of response to subunit inactivated influenza vaccine. TCRdb fed the RT-PCR reads into MiXCR, producing one record per CDR3 protein. The sample shows hundreds of thousands of distinct CDR3 sequences, 21% of them seen only once. The material was PBMCs from blood, obtained 21 months after vaccination. These receptors were obtained from a man between 50 and 69 years old who received an inactivated influenza vaccine. Each CDR3 is given with its conserved first and last residue. The order of the fields is CDR3 protein, CDR3 DNA, clone size, J gene, D gene, V gene. The D gene is left open where the match is weak. Not every row has a clone size; where given, it reads once, few, many or a size class.

CDR3: CASSQRESYTQYF; DNA: TGTGCCAGCAGCCAGCGGGAGTCGTATACGCAGTATTTT; size: -; J: TRBJ2-3; D: TRBD2; V: TRBV5-6
CDR3: CATSDFGRDGTGELFF; DNA: TGTGCCACCAGTGATTTTGGCAGGGACGGCACCGGGGAGCTGTTTTTT; size: few; J: TRBJ2-2; D: -; V: TRBV24-1
CDR3: CATSRDVGSIREKLFF; DNA: TGTGCCACCAGCAGAGATGTTGGCAGCATTAGGGAAAAACTGTTTTTT; size: -; J: TRBJ1-4; D: -; V: TRBV15
CDR3: CASSLHDRAYSNQPQHF; DNA: TGTGCCAGCAGCCTACATGACAGGGCTTATAGCAATCAGCCCCAGCATTTT; size: -; J: TRBJ1-5; D: TRBD1; V: TRBV16
CDR3: CASSQGQGNSPLHF; DNA: TGTGCCAGCAGCCAAGGACAGGGTAATTCACCCCTCCACTTT; size: many; J: TRBJ1-6; D: TRBD1; V: TRBV3-1
CDR3: CASSSLAGINYGYTF; DNA: TGTGCCAGCAGCTCCCTCGCGGGGATTAACTATGGCTACACCTTC; size: -; J: TRBJ1-2; D: -; V: TRBV11-2
CDR3: CASSLNTGRTEAFF; DNA: TGTGCCAGCAGCTTAAATACGGGGAGAACTGAAGCTTTCTTT; size: few; J: TRBJ1-1; D: -; V: TRBV7-2
CDR3: CAISEPDRATEAFF; DNA: TGTGCCATCAGTGAGCCTGACAGGGCGACTGAAGCTTTCTTT; size: few; J: TRBJ1-1; D: TRBD1; V: TRBV10-3
CDR3: CSARGGTASTDTQYF; DNA: TGCAGTGCTAGAGGCGGCACGGCTAGCACAGATACGCAGTATTTT; size: -; J: TRBJ2-3; D: -; V: TRBV20-1
CDR3: CSVRQGDQPQHF; DNA: TGCAGCGTTCGACAGGGGGATCAGCCCCAGCATTTT; size: -; J: TRBJ1-5; D: TRBD1; V: TRBV29-1
CDR3: CASSLLLGNEQFF; DNA: TGTGCCAGCAGTTTACTTTTGGGCAATGAGCAGTTCTTC; size: -; J: TRBJ2-1; D: -; V: TRBV12-3/TRBV12-4
CDR3: CASTPGQGTAFF; DNA: TGTGCCAGCACGCCGGGACAGGGGACAGCTTTCTTT; size: few; J: TRBJ1-1; D: TRBD1; V: TRBV6-6
CDR3: CASSQSNLNTEAFF; DNA: TGTGCCAGCAGCCAATCTAACTTGAACACTGAAGCTTTCTTT; size: many; J: TRBJ1-1; D: -; V: TRBV7-2
CDR3: CASSTEGSYNSPLHF; DNA: TGCGCCAGCAGCACGGAAGGATCCTATAATTCACCCCTCCACTTT; size: few; J: TRBJ1-6; D: -; V: TRBV5-1
CDR3: CASSLSVGDTQYF; DNA: TGTGCCAGCAGCTTATCGGTGGGGGATACGCAGTATTTT; size: few; J: TRBJ2-3; D: -; V: TRBV7-2
CDR3: CSARETLSNPNNLPQHF; DNA: TGCAGTGCTAGAGAAACCCTCTCTAATCCCAACAATCTGCCCCAGCATTTT; size: -; J: TRBJ1-5; D: -; V: TRBV20-1
CDR3: CASSSHTNSPLHF; DNA: TGTGCCAGCAGTTCCCATACTAATTCACCCCTCCACTTT; size: -; J: TRBJ1-6; D: -; V: TRBV27
CDR3: CSARQTASYGYTF; DNA: TGCAGTGCTAGACAGACAGCTTCCTATGGCTACACCTTC; size: -; J: TRBJ1-2; D: -; V: TRBV20-1
CDR3: CASSENRGRPGELFF; DNA: TGTGCCAGCAGTGAAAACAGGGGGCGCCCCGGGGAGCTGTTTTTT; size: -; J: TRBJ2-2; D: TRBD1; V: TRBV2
CDR3: CASSQDWRAEAFF; DNA: TGCGCCAGCAGCCAAGATTGGAGGGCTGAAGCTTTCTTT; size: few; J: TRBJ1-1; D: -; V: TRBV4-3
CDR3: CSVGQHSYNEQFF; DNA: TGCAGCGTTGGGCAGCACTCCTACAATGAGCAGTTCTTC; size: few; J: TRBJ2-1; D: -; V: TRBV29-1
CDR3: CASSHLAGDGELFF; DNA: TGCGCCAGCAGCCACTTAGCGGGGGACGGGGAGCTGTTTTTT; size: -; J: TRBJ2-2; D: TRBD2; V: TRBV4-3
CDR3: CASSTSTGGKFNGYTF; DNA: -; size: -; J: TRBJ1-2; D: -; V: TRBV12-3/TRBV12-4
CDR3: CASSETGGDEKLFF; DNA: TGCGCCAGCAGCGAGACAGGGGGCGATGAAAAACTGTTTTTT; size: few; J: TRBJ1-4; D: TRBD1; V: TRBV5-1
CDR3: CASKRRVGNSPLHF; DNA: TGTGCCAGCAAACGACGGGTAGGGAATTCACCCCTCCACTTT; size: -; J: TRBJ1-6; D: -; V: TRBV28
CDR3: CASSYHDDQPQHF; DNA: TGTGCCAGCAGCTACCACGATGATCAGCCCCAGCATTTT; size: -; J: TRBJ1-5; D: -; V: TRBV6-2/TRBV6-3
CDR3: CASSMAGAFNEQFF; DNA: TGTGCCAGCAGCATGGCGGGGGCGTTCAATGAGCAGTTCTTC; size: -; J: TRBJ2-1; D: -; V: TRBV5-6
CDR3: CASSQRRSLNAFF; DNA: TGTGCCAGCAGCCAACGACGGTCCCTGAACGCTTTCTTT; size: few; J: TRBJ1-1; D: -; V: TRBV28
CDR3: CASSPIMDTQYF; DNA: TGTGCCAGCAGCCCCATAATGGATACGCAGTATTTT; size: few; J: TRBJ2-3; D: -; V: TRBV12-3/TRBV12-4
CDR3: CSVEYEQFF; DNA: TGCAGCGTTGAATATGAGCAGTTCTTC; size: -; J: TRBJ2-1; D: -; V: TRBV29-1
CDR3: CASRGTGRTEAFF; DNA: TGTGCCAGCAGGGGGACAGGGCGGACTGAAGCTTTCTTT; size: -; J: TRBJ1-1; D: TRBD1; V: TRBV7-9
CDR3: CASREGNTIYF; DNA: TGTGCCAGCAGGGAGGGAAACACCATATATTTT; size: few; J: TRBJ1-3; D: -; V: TRBV6-5
CDR3: CASSLSGLIDNEQFF; DNA: TGTGCCAGCAGTCTTAGCGGATTGATCGACAATGAGCAGTTCTTC; size: -; J: TRBJ2-1; D: -; V: TRBV6-2/TRBV6-3
CDR3: CASSQEYLAAGLQETQYF; DNA: TGTGCCAGCAGCCAAGAGTACCTCGCGGCGGGGTTACAAGAGACCCAGTACTTC; size: -; J: TRBJ2-5; D: -; V: TRBV4-2
CDR3: CASSLSGTEFGYTF; DNA: TGTGCCAGCAGCTTATCCGGGACGGAATTTGGCTACACCTTC; size: once; J: TRBJ1-2; D: -; V: TRBV7-9
CDR3: CASSSTRGRLNYGYTF; DNA: TGTGCCAGCAGTTCGACTCGGGGCAGACTTAACTATGGCTACACCTTC; size: -; J: TRBJ1-2; D: -; V: TRBV12-3/TRBV12-4
CDR3: CSAEGEGYGYTF; DNA: TGCAGTGCTGAGGGGGAGGGGTATGGCTACACCTTC; size: -; J: TRBJ1-2; D: -; V: TRBV20-1
CDR3: CASSQDGTGPSKLFF; DNA: TGCGCCAGCAGCCAAGATGGGACAGGACCCTCAAAACTGTTTTTT; size: -; J: TRBJ1-4; D: TRBD1; V: TRBV4-1
CDR3: CASSVLAGYTGELFF; DNA: TGTGCCAGCAGTGTGCTAGCGGGATACACCGGGGAGCTGTTTTTT; size: -; J: TRBJ2-2; D: TRBD2; V: TRBV2
CDR3: CASSLVGQTEAFF; DNA: TGTGCCAGCAGCTTGGTCGGTCAGACGGAAGCTTTCTTT; size: -; J: TRBJ1-1; D: -; V: TRBV5-5
CDR3: CASSLGKVGSNQPQHF; DNA: TGTGCCAGCAGTTTGGGAAAAGTTGGTTCCAATCAGCCCCAGCATTTT; size: few; J: TRBJ1-5; D: -; V: TRBV12-3/TRBV12-4
CDR3: CASSIWDRNYEQYF; DNA: TGCGCCAGCAGTATATGGGACAGGAACTACGAGCAGTACTTC; size: -; J: TRBJ2-7; D: TRBD1; V: TRBV5-1
CDR3: CASSLYRGHSGSSYDEQFF; DNA: TGTGCCAGCAGCTTATACAGGGGTCACTCAGGCTCCTCCTACGATGAGCAGTTCTTC; size: -; J: TRBJ2-1; D: TRBD1; V: TRBV11-2
CDR3: CASSFRLAGGGANEQFF; DNA: TGTGCCAGCAGCTTCAGGCTAGCGGGGGGCGGTGCCAATGAGCAGTTCTTC; size: few; J: TRBJ2-1; D: TRBD2; V: TRBV11-3
CDR3: CATSREPEQPQHF; DNA: TGTGCCACCAGCAGAGAACCGGAACAGCCCCAGCATTTT; size: many; J: TRBJ1-5; D: -; V: TRBV15
CDR3: CASTPRSSAPDTQYF; DNA: TGTGCCAGCACCCCGCGGTCTAGCGCCCCAGATACGCAGTATTTT; size: few; J: TRBJ2-3; D: -; V: TRBV5-4
CDR3: CASSVRPVLDTQYF; DNA: TGTGCCAGCAGCGTAAGACCGGTGTTAGATACGCAGTATTTT; size: -; J: TRBJ2-3; D: -; V: TRBV9
CDR3: CASSAVGPTDTQYF; DNA: TGTGCCAGCAGCGCAGTGGGGCCCACAGATACGCAGTATTTT; size: -; J: TRBJ2-3; D: -; V: TRBV7-2